Many counts were recorded for the clone carrying this TCR beta chain. Its antigen is not known. This sample stems from a study of T cells after yellow fever vaccination. Germline trimming cut 6 bases from V and 4 bases from J; bases unmatched to any gene: 8. CDR3 length: 14 residues. Looked up from germline, CDR1 is SGHNT and CDR2 is YYREEE (reference sequence). Study-level findings and limits: Repertoires sorted by FACS could include abundant clonotypes that are contaminants from the bulk population. Once the booster was given, most primary-vaccination clones reappeared, at around 96% for CD4 and 88% for CD8. Weaker, the secondary response had a peak occurring faster, on day 5 versus 15.

5'RACE template switching produced TCR cDNA carrying a universal primer site and UMIs. TCRdb re-called the 5' RACE reads with MiXCR, one entry per CDR3 protein. The table lists some 670,000 distinct CDR3 sequences, over 9% of them singletons, with 15% in the top ten. The sequence derives from a man between 25 and 39 years old who received the YFV17D yellow fever vaccine. This chain links TRBV5-4 with TRBJ2-5; 8 bases line up with TRBD2. The input for sequencing was PBMCs, taken on the day of the yellow fever booster vaccination. The CDR3 region is CASTGGEGGETQYF. The CDR3 nucleotides read TGTGCCAGCACCGGGGGGGAAGGGGGAGAGACCCAGTACTTC.